This T cell receptor (beta chain) was recovered during a study of T cell repertoires in cytomegalovirus infection. One entry per CDR3 protein, called by TCRdb with MiXCR from the reads. The sample carries 130,000 or so distinct CDR3 sequences, roughly 6% recorded once. CDR3 size: 17 residues. Germline values: CDR1 SGHTA, CDR2 FQGTGA. The junction had 11 bases not matched to a gene; V was cut back by 1 base and J by 6 bases. This clonotype came up many times. Its target is unknown. Study findings and constraints: Ex vivo responses were dominated by HLA-C-restricted CMV-specific TCR beta clonotypes.

The sequenced sample consisted of PBMCs. V gene TRBV7-3 combines with J gene TRBJ2-2, with 7 bases identical to TRBD1. The clonotype comes from a human donor in good health (CMV status not recorded). Some clones in this sample may be carry-over from other donors' samples. CDR3 loop: CASSLRSTGRIAGELFF. In DNA, the CDR3 is TGTGCCAGCAGCTTAAGGTCGACAGGGCGGATAGCCGGGGAGCTGTTTTTT.